The next 29 T cell receptor beta chains were all read from a single sample in a study of T cells in narcolepsy. TCRdb's copy holds only in-frame clones and misses some; the assay was immunoSEQ multiplex PCR. Here the sample spans about 32,000 clones, almost 80% being singletons. The specimen was memory (CD45RA-) CD4+ T cells from blood. These receptors were taken from a human donor in good health.

The chain combines TRBV6-1 with TRBJ1-5; 8 bases fit TRBD1. Germline assignment: CDR1 MNHNS and CDR2 SASEGT. V shed 3 bases, J shed 1 base, and the junction held 5 bases outside the gene matches. The CDR3 totals 16 residues. CDR3 in amino acids: CASSDGAGGSNQPQHF. Written as DNA, the CDR3 is TGTGCCAGCAGTGACGGAGCAGGGGGCAGCAATCAGCCCCAGCATTTT.

V is TRBV7-3 and J is TRBJ2-1, with TRBD2 matching over 8 bases. Germline-derived CDR1 and CDR2 are SGHTA and FQGTGA. Trimming removed 5 bases from V and 7 bases from J; junction bases left unmatched: 10. There are 15 residues in the CDR3. CDR3 in DNA: TGTGCCAGCAGCGTTAGAGGGCCTAGCGGGAATGAGCAGTTCTTC. Translated: CASSVRGPSGNEQFF.

V is TRBV16 and J is TRBJ1-5; D is undetermined. Germline V CDR1 and CDR2: KGHSY, FQNENV. The CDR3 consists of 15 residues. V was cut by 2 bases and J by 6 bases, with 14 bases left in between. The chain's CDR3 is CASSQGLQSAQPQHF. The DNA for the CDR3 is TGTGCCAGCAGCCAAGGTCTGCAGTCCGCTCAGCCCCAGCATTTT.

This clone showed up just a few times. This rearrangement joins TRBV29-1 to TRBJ2-2, with D possibly matching TRBD1 (7 bases). Germline V gene sequence: CDR1 SQVTM, CDR2 ANQGSEA. Trimming pared 4 bases from V and 5 bases from J, leaving 17 bases between. The CDR3 extends over 15 amino acids. CDR3 in amino acids: CSVGNAGGITGELFF. CDR3 DNA sequence: TGCAGCGTTGGGAACGCAGGGGGGATAACCGGGGAGCTGTTTTTT.

V gene TRBV11-3 combines with J gene TRBJ2-1; 8 positions match TRBD1. Germline V gene lookup returns CDR1 SGHNT and CDR2 YENEEA. The CDR3 has 16 residues. V lost 3 bases to trimming and J lost 2 bases; unmatched junction nucleotides: 6. The CDR3 DNA reads TGTGCCAGCAGCTTTATCACAGGGGGACCCTACAATGAGCAGTTCTTC. It encodes CASSFITGGPYNEQFF.

This chain joins TRBV9 and TRBJ2-7; D perhaps matches TRBD2 (6 bases). The CDR3 length is 14 residues. Trimming took 3 bases from V and 6 from J, leaving 16 bases between them. Germline V gene lookup returns CDR1 SGDLS and CDR2 YYNGEE. The CDR3 loop is CASSGGLLGGEQYF. The CDR3 coding sequence is TGTGCCAGCAGCGGGGGACTCCTCGGGGGCGAGCAGTACTTC.

This chain uses TRBV5-6 with TRBJ1-2, with D hard to call. The length of the CDR3 is 13 residues. Germline V gives CDR1 SGHDT, CDR2 YYEEEE. With 0 bases removed from V and 6 bases from J, the gap between germline ends came to 9 bases. CDR3 region: CASSLVSADGYTF. The CDR3 bases are TGTGCCAGCAGCTTGGTTAGCGCGGATGGCTACACCTTC.

The chain carries TRBV5-1 and TRBJ2-4, with a weak D call TRBD1 (5 bases). The CDR3 is made up of 16 amino acids. CDR1 and CDR2 from the germline V gene are SGHRS and YFSETQ. V lost 0 bases to trimming and J lost 1 base, with 11 bases between them. CDR3 in amino acids: CASSLGSGWAKNIQYF. In DNA, the CDR3 is TGCGCCAGCAGCTTGGGGTCAGGGTGGGCCAAAAACATTCAGTACTTC.

The chain links TRBV6-1 to TRBJ2-7; TRBD2 aligns across 8 bases. After removal of 6 bases from V and 4 bases from J, the junction contained 8 bases not matched to a gene. The CDR3 totals 14 residues. Germline V gene data show CDR1 as MNHNS and CDR2 as SASEGT. The DNA of the CDR3 is TGTGCCAGCAGAACTTCAAGCGGGAGTTACGAGCAGTACTTC. Amino acid sequence: CASRTSSGSYEQYF.

Note on this clone: A read error may be the cause here, since a much bigger clone is one base away. This sequence joins TRBV7-2 and TRBJ1-1, with 9 bases identical to TRBD1. Germline CDR1 is SGHTA and CDR2 is FQGNSA. V gave up 3 bases and J gave up 4 bases; unmatched junction bases: 0. The CDR3 runs 13 residues. The CDR3 region has the DNA TGTGCCAGCAGCTTGACAGGGGGCACTGAAGCTTTCTTT. Translating it yields CASSLTGGTEAFF.

CDR3 nucleotide sequence: TGTGCCAGCAACGGGGTGGCGGCCCAGAACACCGGGGAGCTGTTTTTT. Its translation is CASNGVAAQNTGELFF. V is TRBV7-9 and J is TRBJ2-2, with D possibly matching TRBD2 (5 bases). Trimming took 7 bases from V and 1 from J, leaving 16 bases between them. The CDR3 is 16 amino acids. Germline V gives CDR1 SEHNR, CDR2 FQNEAQ (reference sequence).

V gene TRBV6-5 combines with J gene TRBJ2-3; TRBD1 agrees at 8 bases. The trim removed 8 bases at V and 3 bases at J, leaving 4 bases unmatched. The CDR3 contains 13 residues. CDR1 is MNHEY and CDR2 is SVGAGI in the germline V gene. The CDR3 DNA sequence: TGTGCCAGCCACAGGGGGACGACAGATACGCAGTATTTT. As protein: CASHRGTTDTQYF.

This clone appeared a single time. CDR3 coding DNA: TGTGCCAGCAGTGAATTCGGACAGGGCAAAGTTGGCTACACCTTC. Translated, it gives CASSEFGQGKVGYTF. The chain couples TRBV6-1 to TRBJ1-2; 8 bases are shared with TRBD1. CDR3 size: 15 residues. Germline assignment: CDR1 MNHNS and CDR2 SASEGT. V shed 2 bases and J 7 bases; nucleotides not matched to a gene: 9.

This chain joins TRBV5-4 and TRBJ2-1; weak D call: TRBD2 (6 bases). CDR3 length: 16 amino acids. Trimming cost V 0 bases and J 0 bases, with 10 bases left between them. CDR1 and CDR2 from the germline V gene are SGHNT and YYREEE (reference sequence). The CDR3 DNA reads as TGTGCCAGCAGCTTGGAGGCGGGGAGCTCCTACAATGAGCAGTTCTTC. Encoded protein: CASSLEAGSSYNEQFF.

The chain carries TRBV5-1 and TRBJ2-7; 7 bases align to TRBD1. The CDR3 runs 13 residues. J gave up 6 bases and V 4 bases, and 7 bases lay outside the gene matches. CDR1 is SGHRS and CDR2 is YFSETQ in the germline V gene. The CDR3 DNA is TGCGCCAGCAGCCTAACAGGGGTTTCCGAGCAGTACTTC. This codes for CASSLTGVSEQYF.

This chain connects TRBV30 to TRBJ1-5; D gene ambiguous. Trimming removed 2 bases at V and 5 bases at J, with 10 bases between. Germline V gene sequence: CDR1 GTSNPN, CDR2 SVGIG (reference sequence). The CDR3 loop spans 13 amino acids. The CDR3 protein is CAWSPSDDQPQHF. The CDR3 nucleotides are TGTGCCTGGAGTCCTTCCGACGATCAGCCCCAGCATTTT.

V usage is TRBV6-1 and J usage is TRBJ2-3, with D perhaps matching TRBD1 or TRBD2 (5 bases each). The CDR3 is 14 residues long. V was trimmed by 6 bases and J by 5 bases, leaving 15 bases between them. Per the germline V gene, CDR1 is MNHNS and CDR2 is SASEGT. CDR3 nucleotide sequence: TGTGCCAGCAGCAACCGGGACCCCGGAGATACGCAGTATTTT. Residues: CASSNRDPGDTQYF.

This clone was found a few times. The rearrangement links TRBV10-2 to TRBJ1-4; D unresolved. Looked up from germline, CDR1 is WSHSY and CDR2 is SAAADI. The CDR3 loop spans 12 amino acids. V shed 5 bases and J shed 4 bases, with 5 bases lying between them. The CDR3 DNA reads as TGCGCCAGCAGTCAGGTTAATGAAAAACTGTTTTTT. Residues: CASSQVNEKLFF.

This clone showed up just once. The CDR3 region has the DNA TGTGCCTGGAGTCGTGGACAGGTGAACACTGAAGCTTTCTTT. This codes for CAWSRGQVNTEAFF. J is TRBJ1-1 and V is TRBV30, with 7 bases fitting TRBD1. This CDR3 is built from 14 residues. The ends lost 2 bases at V and 0 bases at J; junction bases unmatched: 3. From germline, CDR1 is GTSNPN and CDR2 SVGIG (reference sequence).

The chain uses TRBV5-1 and TRBJ1-1, with D possibly matching TRBD1 (5 bases). The V gene lost 3 bases and the J gene lost 1 base, with 16 bases spanning the gap. This CDR3 is built from 16 residues. CDR1 SGHRS and CDR2 YFSETQ come from the germline V gene. The CDR3 coding sequence is TGCGCCAGCAGCTCAACACCAGGGACCGCGAACACTGAAGCTTTCTTT. Amino acid sequence: CASSSTPGTANTEAFF.

The chain employs TRBV30 and TRBJ2-1; 8 nucleotides align to TRBD2. Germline trimming cut 7 bases from V and 2 bases from J; bases unmatched to any gene: 4. CDR1 is GTSNPN and CDR2 is SVGIG in the germline V gene (reference sequence). The CDR3 is 13 amino acids. Here the CDR3 reads CAFNSGAYNEQFF. The CDR3 DNA sequence: TGTGCCTTTAATAGCGGGGCCTACAATGAGCAGTTCTTC. Combining the CDR3 with reference TRBV30 and TRBJ2-1 gives the whole variable domain SQTIHQWPATLVQPVGSPLSLECTVEGTSNPNLYWYRQAAGRGLQLLFYSVGIGQISSEVPQNLSASRPQDRQFILSSKKLLLSDSGFYLCAFNSGAYNEQFFGPGTRLTVL.

The chain couples TRBV5-6 to TRBJ1-1; perhaps TRBD1 as D (5 bases). The germline V gene has CDR1 SGHDT and CDR2 YYEEEE. Between the trimmed V and J ends, which lost 4 bases and 0 bases, there was a span of 16 bases. This CDR3 spans 16 amino acids. The DNA of the CDR3 is TGTGCCAGCAGCCACCGACAAACCAGGGTGAACACTGAAGCTTTCTTT. This sequence encodes CASSHRQTRVNTEAFF. The variable domain in full, with the rest retrieved from reference TRBV5-6 and TRBJ1-1, is DAGVTQSPTHLIKTRGQQVTLRCSPKSGHDTVSWYQQALGQGPQFIFQYYEEEERQRGNFPDRFSGHQFPNYSSELNVNALLLGDSALYLCASSHRQTRVNTEAFFGQGTRLTVV.

The chain has TRBV4-1 and TRBJ1-5, with 8 positions matching TRBD1. Germline CDR1 and CDR2: MGHRA and YSYEKL. Germline trimming cut 1 base from V and 0 bases from J; bases unmatched to any gene: 5. The CDR3 covers 17 residues. CDR3 in DNA: TGCGCCAGCAGCCAAGGACAGGGGACTCATAGCAATCAGCCCCAGCATTTT. This encodes CASSQGQGTHSNQPQHF.

The chain links TRBV2 to TRBJ2-7; TRBD1 aligns across 10 bases. Looked up from germline, CDR1 is SNHLY and CDR2 is FYNNEI. J lost 2 bases, V lost 7 bases, and 5 bases had no gene match. The length of the CDR3 is 14 residues. Here the CDR3 reads CASNGQGVTYEQYF. The CDR3 nucleotides read TGTGCCAGCAATGGACAGGGGGTTACCTACGAGCAGTACTTC.

This clone appeared a few times. The V gene is TRBV6-4, the J gene TRBJ2-1; D may be TRBD2 (6 bases). Trimming took off 4 bases at V and 12 bases at J, with 13 bases between the two ends. The CDR3 is 12 amino acids. Per the germline V gene, CDR1 is MRHNA and CDR2 is SNTAGT. CDR3 in amino acids: CASSAGRGGQFF. The DNA of the CDR3 is TGTGCCAGCAGTGCCGGTAGGGGAGGGCAGTTCTTC.

This chain joins TRBV19 and TRBJ1-2; possible D gene TRBD1, 5 bases. The V gene lost 5 bases and the J gene lost 7 bases, with 14 bases spanning the gap. CDR3 size: 13 residues. Germline CDR1 LNHDA, CDR2 SQIVND (reference sequence). CDR3 region: CASSPGVSRGYTF. The CDR3 bases are TGTGCCAGTAGTCCGGGGGTGTCGCGTGGCTACACCTTC.

V usage is TRBV19 and J usage is TRBJ1-5; no firm D call. Germline assignment: CDR1 LNHDA and CDR2 SQIVND (reference sequence). Trimming took 3 bases from V and 2 from J, leaving 20 bases between them. This CDR3 region has 18 residues. For the CDR3, the DNA is TGTGCCAGTAGTATGCGGGAACGACGCCCCGGGGGCAATCAGCCCCAGCATTTT. As protein: CASSMRERRPGGNQPQHF.

The chain carries TRBV7-2 and TRBJ1-3; possibly TRBD1 for D (6 bases). Germline V CDR1 and CDR2: SGHTA, FQGNSA. Deletions cut 5 bases from V and 3 bases from J, with 11 bases between. The CDR3 has 14 amino acids. DNA of the CDR3: TGTGCCAGCAGCAGAGGGGGTATTGGAAACACCATATATTTT. Translation: CASSRGGIGNTIYF.

DNA for the CDR3: TGCGCCAGCAGCGCGGAAAGGGGGCTCAGGAACAATGAGCAGTTCTTC. This gives the protein CASSAERGLRNNEQFF. V and J are TRBV5-1 and TRBJ2-1, with 7 bases matching TRBD1. The CDR3 consists of 16 residues. With 4 bases clipped from V and 5 bases from J, the junction kept 12 bases outside the gene matches. The germline CDR1 and CDR2 sequences are SGHRS and YFSETQ.